This passage covers 18 T cell receptor beta chains from one sample sequenced in a study of tumor-infiltrating lymphocytes in primary liver carcinoma. Both blood RNA, taken from unsorted whole blood, and germline DNA were extracted. A constant-region primer primed TCR beta cDNA synthesis from around 500 ng of total RNA. Sequencing libraries for TCR beta derived from three nested multiplex PCR rounds that used slightly modified ARM-PCR. For roughly 11 cycles apiece, the opening two PCR rounds ran with TRBV1-TRBV30 forward primers and a C-beta reverse primer. TCRdb independently ran MiXCR on the multiplex PCR reads; one entry per CDR3 protein. The sample gives 310,000 or so distinct CDR3 sequences, roughly three fifths of which show up once; approximately 15% is in the top ten. The sample taken for sequencing was peripheral blood. The receptor set was obtained from a woman in her 30s with primary liver carcinoma and hepatitis B virus infection.

This clonotype has only one observation. A much larger clone lies a single base off, so this may be a read error. The chain carries TRBV10-3 and TRBJ2-1, with D unclear. From germline, CDR1 is ENHRY and CDR2 SYGVKD. This CDR3 has 13 residues. The V end was cut by 6 bases, the J end by 9 bases, with 15 bases between. The CDR3 nucleotides are TGTGCCATCAGCGATACACCTCCTATTGAGCAGTTCTTC. Residues: CAISDTPPIEQFF.

The V call is TRBV11-2, the J call TRBJ2-7, with 8 positions matching TRBD2. Trimming at V came to 10 bases and at J to 0 bases, leaving 14 bases not matched to a gene. The CDR3 runs to 16 residues. Germline V gene sequence: CDR1 SGHAT, CDR2 FQNNGV. The CDR3 region has the DNA TGTGCCAATAACTCACCACTAGCGGCCTACTCCTACGAGCAGTACTTC. Translated, it gives CANNSPLAAYSYEQYF.

On this clonotype itself: A read error may explain this, as a much larger clone is one base away. V usage is TRBV6-1 and J usage is TRBJ2-5, with D possibly matching TRBD1 (5 bases). Per the germline V gene, CDR1 is MNHNS and CDR2 is SASEGT. With 4 bases removed from V and 5 bases from J, the gap between germline ends came to 17 bases. CDR3 size: 15 residues. The CDR3: CASSVTRTWTETQYF. The CDR3 coding sequence is TGTGCCAGCAGTGTCACGCGGACATGGACGGAGACCCAGTACTTC.

Points on this clonotype: This could be a read error, since a much larger clone is one nucleotide away. The chain combines TRBV4-1 with TRBJ2-7, with TRBD1 matching 10 bases. The CDR3 is 15 residues long. Germline-derived CDR1 and CDR2 are MGHRA and YSYEKL. CDR3 protein: CANSHGQGVSYEQYF. The CDR3 region has the DNA TGCGCCAACAGCCACGGACAGGGGGTTTCCTACGAGCAGTACTTC.

This chain links TRBV4-1 with TRBJ2-7, with TRBD2 identical over 12 bases. Germline CDR1 MGHRA, CDR2 YSYEKL. The CDR3 spans 16 residues. Losses at the gene ends were 2 bases for V and 2 bases for J; bases not matched to a gene: 4. The CDR3 DNA reads as TGCGCCAGCAGCCAATATCTAGCGGGAGGGCCCTACGAGCAGTACTTC. Translation gives CASSQYLAGGPYEQYF.

Points on this clonotype: One junction end disagrees with the germline gene, perhaps due to a read error. The genes are TRBV24-1 and TRBJ1-6; D gene ambiguous. Germline CDR1 is KGHDR and CDR2 is SFDVKD. There are 13 residues in the CDR3. CDR3: CAPPRVDNSPPHF. The CDR3 DNA sequence: TGTGCCCCCCCGAGGGTGGATAATTCACCCCCCCACTTT.

This clonotype was found a few times. The rearrangement joins TRBV10-3 to TRBJ1-2; D is possibly TRBD1 (5 bases). The ends were cut back, 2 bases at V and 5 bases at J, with 9 bases in the middle. Germline V gene sequence: CDR1 ENHRY, CDR2 SYGVKD. This CDR3 has 13 residues. The CDR3 sequence is CAISEVPGYGYTF. CDR3 nucleotides: TGTGCCATCAGTGAGGTCCCAGGGTATGGCTACACCTTC.

About this clonotype: At one end, the junction sequence differs from germline, possibly due to a read error. The chain uses TRBV7-9 and TRBJ1-3, with D unclear. From germline, CDR1 is SEHNR and CDR2 FQNEAQ (reference sequence). The length of the CDR3 is 14 residues. The CDR3 reads CAISLPLSGNTIYF. Written as DNA, the CDR3 is TGTGCCATCAGCTTACCCCTCTCTGGAAACACCATATATTTT.

As DNA, the CDR3 is TGCAGCGTTGGAGGAGGCGGTCTCGATGAAGCTTTCTTT. Residues: CSVGGGGLDEAFF. The J gene is TRBJ1-1, the V gene TRBV29-1; D not resolved. This CDR3 has 13 residues. V was pared by 4 bases and J by 7 bases, with 16 bases between. Per germline, CDR1 SQVTM and CDR2 ANQGSEA.

In this sample, this clonotype turned up a few times. This chain connects TRBV5-1 to TRBJ2-3, with D perhaps TRBD1 (5 bases). Looked up from germline, CDR1 is SGHRS and CDR2 is YFSETQ. The CDR3 is 13 amino acids. Trimming cost V 3 bases and J 6 bases, with 11 bases left between them. The DNA of the CDR3 is TGCGCCAGCAGCTCCAGGGCGGCGGATACGCAGTATTTT. This codes for CASSSRAADTQYF.

On this clonotype: A much larger clone lies a single base off, so this may be a read error. V gene TRBV6-1 combines with J gene TRBJ2-5, with D possibly TRBD2 on 5 matching bases. V lost 6 bases and J lost 3, with 11 bases in between. The CDR3 length is 13 residues. The germline V gene has CDR1 MNHNS and CDR2 SASEGT. The DNA for the CDR3 is TGTGCCAGCAGAGAACGGGAAGAAGAGACCCAGTACTTC. Its translation is CASREREEETQYF.

Regarding this clonotype: This clone may be a read error of a much larger clone one base away. The chain employs TRBV5-5 and TRBJ2-5; 7 nucleotides line up with TRBD1. Trimming removed 0 bases from V and 5 bases from J; junction bases left unmatched: 4. The germline CDR1 and CDR2 sequences are SGHKS and YYEKEE (reference sequence). The CDR3 has 14 residues. Written as DNA, the CDR3 is TGTGCCAGCAGCTTGGCAGGGGGACAGGAGACCCAGTACTTC. Translating gives CASSLAGGQETQYF.

Remarks on this clonotype: A much larger clone is a single base away; this may be a read error. This sequence joins TRBV6-2 or TRBV6-3 and TRBJ2-7, with 8 bases aligning to TRBD2. This CDR3 is 16 amino acids long. Per germline, CDR1 MNHEY and CDR2 SVGEGT. CDR3: CAISYGLAGPSYEQYF. The DNA for the CDR3 is TGTGCCATCAGTTACGGTTTAGCGGGACCCTCCTACGAGCAGTACTTC.

The V call is TRBV7-9, the J call TRBJ2-3; D perhaps matches TRBD1 (6 bases). V was clipped by 3 bases and J by 2 bases, with 15 bases between them. Germline CDR1 reads SEHNR; CDR2 reads FQNEAQ (reference sequence). The CDR3 loop spans 16 amino acids. CDR3 bases: TGTGCCAGCAGCTTGTTTGACAGGCCCCTCACAGATACGCAGTATTTT. Protein: CASSLFDRPLTDTQYF.

This clonotype was counted a single time. The junction and the germline gene differ at one end; a read error may be behind it. The gene calls are TRBV12-5 and TRBJ2-7; 10 positions agree with TRBD1. Germline CDR1 LGHNT, CDR2 FRNRAP. CDR3 length: 15 amino acids. The CDR3 sequence is CASGFVRDRGHEQYF. In nucleotides, the CDR3 is TGTGCTAGTGGTTTCGTCCGGGACAGGGGCCACGAGCAGTACTTT.

This clonotype was counted at least ten times. The chain couples TRBV6-6 to TRBJ1-6; D ambiguous. Trimming pared 7 bases from V and 6 bases from J, leaving 7 bases between. The CDR3 runs to 12 residues. CDR1 and CDR2 from the germline V gene are MNHNY and SVGAGI (reference sequence). Written as DNA, the CDR3 is TGTGCCAGCAAGTCAGTTAATTCACCCCTCCACTTT. This codes for CASKSVNSPLHF.

This clonotype was observed at least ten times. The chain recombines TRBV4-3 with TRBJ1-3, with 7 positions matching TRBD1. This CDR3 contains 19 residues. Germline V gives CDR1 LGHNA, CDR2 YSLEER. Losses at the gene ends were 0 bases for V and 2 bases for J; bases not matched to a gene: 13. The CDR3 DNA reads as TGCGCCAGCAGCCAAGAGTCTCGGGACAGCTCTTACGCTGGAAACACCATATATTTT. This translates into CASSQESRDSSYAGNTIYF.

The J gene is TRBJ2-7, the V gene TRBV12-3 or TRBV12-4, with a tentative D call TRBD2 (6 bases). V shed 5 bases and J shed 3 bases, with 14 bases lying between them. CDR3 size: 14 residues. For the CDR3, the DNA is TGTGCCAGCAGTCCCGGGGGTTCCCGCTACGAGCAGTACTTC. Residues: CASSPGGSRYEQYF.